Listed below are T cell receptor beta chains from one sample, sequenced in a study of blood T cells in healthy people across ages. In TCRdb, the 5' RACE reads were re-called with MiXCR into one record per CDR3 protein. The sample yields some 1.4 million distinct CDR3 sequences, around 42% seen once. Sequencing used blood. These TCRs come from a woman between 18 and 30 years old in good health. Each CDR3 is given with its conserved first and last residue. D genes are given only for firm matches. A clone size is listed for some rows: how often the clone was seen (once, few, many), or a class if it is expanded.

V gene,J gene,D gene,clone size,CDR3 DNA,CDR3 protein
TRBV5-6,TRBJ2-4,.,.,TGTGCCAGCCGACCGACGAGGGCCAAAAACATTCAGTACTTC,CASRPTRAKNIQYF
TRBV13,TRBJ1-2,TRBD1,few,TGTGCCAGCAGCTCTTCGGGACAGCCAAACTATGGCTACACCTTC,CASSSSGQPNYGYTF
TRBV20-1,TRBJ1-1,.,.,TGCAGTGCTAGAGGCGTAGCGGTTGAAGCTTTCTTT,CSARGVAVEAFF
TRBV14,TRBJ1-1,.,.,TGTGCCAGCAGCCAAGTCCCACAGACTGAAGCTTTCTTT,CASSQVPQTEAFF
TRBV12-3/TRBV12-4,TRBJ2-1,.,.,TGTGCCAGCAGTTTAAGGCCAGGCATCGGTGAGCAGTTCTTC,CASSLRPGIGEQFF
TRBV28,TRBJ1-5,.,.,TGTGCCAGCAGCCCCCCAGGGGCGAACAATCAGCCCCAGCATTTT,CASSPPGANNQPQHF
TRBV28,TRBJ2-5,TRBD1,.,TGTGCCAGCAGCCGACCCCGACAGGGGGGGACAGAGACCCAGTACTTC,CASSRPRQGGTETQYF
TRBV12-3/TRBV12-4,TRBJ2-7,.,.,TGTGTCAGCAGTCCGGCTAGCTCGGGCGAGCAGTACTTC,CVSSPASSGEQYF
TRBV6-1,TRBJ1-2,.,few,TGTGCCAGCAGTGAGGGGGGGAAGACTGGCTACACCTTC,CASSEGGKTGYTF
TRBV29-1,TRBJ2-7,.,few,TGCAGCGTCAGGGGCCCCTACGAGCAGTACTTC,CSVRGPYEQYF
TRBV28,TRBJ2-3,TRBD2,few,TGTGCCAGCAGTCGGACTAGCAGCTCTAGCACAGATACGCAGTATTTT,CASSRTSSSSTDTQYF
TRBV3-1,TRBJ2-2,.,.,TGTGCCAGCAGCCATGAATCCGGGGAGCTGTTTTTT,CASSHESGELFF
TRBV9,TRBJ2-2,.,.,TGTGCCAGCAGCCCAGGGGGGGGCACCGGGGAGCTGTTTTTT,CASSPGGGTGELFF